The present TCR beta chain was sequenced within a study of shared clonotypes between healthy human individuals. Caucasian adults residing in Nashville, Tennessee made up all the donors. Libraries were prepared by immunoSEQ multiplex PCR; TCRdb keeps only in-frame clonotypes and omits some of them. The sample comprises roughly 2.2 million clones, 85% to 95% of which are singletons, and 0.37% rests with the top ten. A word on this clone: What it binds is unknown.

Broader study findings: Sorted-subset samples were not fully sequenced, rarefaction indicated. The genetic and exposure-history diversity represented was limited by few donors.

Trimming took 6 bases from V and 4 from J, leaving 12 bases between them. Germline V gives CDR1 KGHSH, CDR2 LQKENI. The CDR3 contains 13 residues. This TCR derives from a man aged 18 to 30 in good health. Some clones in this sample may be carry-over from other donors' samples. The sequenced sample was naive CD4+ T cells from PBMCs. Stated subset: CD45RA+ positively selected. The chain combines TRBV18 with TRBJ1-2, with D hard to call. The CDR3 spells CASSGSISYGYTF. The CDR3 region has the DNA TGTGCCAGCTCGGGCAGCATATCCTATGGCTACACCTTC.